Shown below are 24 T cell receptor beta chains from a single sample sequenced in a study of beta chain features in type 1 diabetes. All of the isolated RNA was reverse transcribed, so expressed TCRB transcripts were sequenced. Here immunoSEQ multiplex PCR was the method, and the copy in TCRdb shows in-frame clones only, minus some. The table has around 41,000 clones, 65% to 80% seen once. Study results and limitations: The study found moderately but significantly shorter TCRB CDR3s in all four CD4+ subsets of Type 1 diabetes patients.

Which antigens these TCRs recognize remains unknown. The sample taken for sequencing was Tregs from blood. These receptors all come from a young man with type 1 diabetes. Some clones in this sample may be carry-over from other donors' samples.

The chain has TRBV10-1 and TRBJ2-3; 9 bases map to TRBD1. CDR1 is WNHNN and CDR2 is SYGVQD in the germline V gene (reference sequence). Losses at the gene ends were 6 bases for V and 8 bases for J; bases not matched to a gene: 9. There are 14 residues in the CDR3. CDR3 bases: TGCGCCAGCAGACCGGGACAGGGAGTGGGTACGCAGTATTTT. Translation: CASRPGQGVGTQYF.

This sequence joins TRBV18 and TRBJ1-5; D remains unclear. The CDR3 has 14 residues. Germline V lookup: CDR1 KGHSH, CDR2 LQKENI. The ends were cut back, 5 bases at V and 3 bases at J, with 11 bases in the middle. CDR3 sequence reads: CASSTDRTNQPQHF. The CDR3 DNA is TGTGCCAGCTCAACAGACCGTACCAATCAGCCCCAGCATTTT.

V usage is TRBV5-1 and J usage is TRBJ1-2; weak D call: TRBD1 (6 bases). Per the germline V gene, CDR1 is SGHRS and CDR2 is YFSETQ. This CDR3 is built from 15 residues. V was pared by 2 bases and J by 6 bases, with 17 bases between. The CDR3, as DNA: TGCGCCAGCAGCTTTGGACAGATTGTAAAGGATGGCTACACCTTC. Translating gives CASSFGQIVKDGYTF.

This chain joins TRBV5-1 and TRBJ1-2, with D perhaps matching TRBD1 (6 bases). Trimming took 5 bases from V and 8 from J, leaving 16 bases between them. Germline CDR1 reads SGHRS; CDR2 reads YFSETQ. This CDR3 has 13 amino acids. The CDR3 nucleotides read TGCGCCAGCAGGTGGGCGGGGGCCGGCGGCTACACCTTC. Translation: CASRWAGAGGYTF.

This rearrangement joins TRBV29-1 to TRBJ2-3, with 7 bases that match TRBD1. V lost 4 bases to trimming and J lost 2 bases; unmatched junction nucleotides: 3. Germline V CDR1 and CDR2: SQVTM, ANQGSEA. This CDR3 spans 13 amino acids. CDR3 bases: TGCAGCGTTGGTGGGACAGTCACAGATACGCAGTATTTT. Translating gives CSVGGTVTDTQYF.

V is TRBV2 and J is TRBJ1-4; tentative D call: TRBD1 (5 bases). The CDR3 sequence is 12 residues long. Germline values: CDR1 SNHLY, CDR2 FYNNEI. V lost 3 bases and J 8 bases, leaving 7 bases between the germline ends. CDR3 amino acids: CASSEGGEKLFF. The CDR3 DNA reads as TGTGCCAGCAGTGAGGGGGGGGAAAAACTGTTTTTT.

The chain recombines TRBV2 with TRBJ2-7; 7 positions match TRBD1. Trimming cost V 4 bases and J 3 bases; bases outside gene matches: 0. Germline V gene sequence: CDR1 SNHLY, CDR2 FYNNEI. This CDR3 has 12 residues. The CDR3 here is CASSGDSYEQYF. The CDR3 DNA reads as TGTGCCAGCAGTGGGGACAGCTACGAGCAGTACTTC.

This clone was seen more than once but under ten times. The chain links TRBV9 to TRBJ2-1; D is ambiguous. Germline V gives CDR1 SGDLS, CDR2 YYNGEE. Trimming took 4 bases from V and 12 from J, leaving 17 bases between them. This CDR3 contains 13 residues. This CDR3 is CASSPGSEPRQFF. DNA for the CDR3: TGTGCCAGCAGCCCCGGGTCGGAGCCCCGGCAGTTCTTC. The full variable domain, completed using reference TRBV9 and TRBJ2-1, is DSGVTQTPKHLITATGQRVTLRCSPRSGDLSVYWYQQSLDQGLQFLIQYYNGEERAKGNILERFSAQQFPDLHSELNLSSLELGDSALYFCASSPGSEPRQFFGPGTRLTVL.

The genes are TRBV7-2 and TRBJ2-1; 7 bases are shared with TRBD2. CDR3 length: 15 amino acids. Germline CDR1 SGHTA, CDR2 FQGNSA. V dropped 5 bases and J dropped 0; count of bases not matched to a gene: 4. CDR3 nucleotide sequence: TGTGCCAGCAGCATGACTAGCCGCTCCTACAATGAGCAGTTCTTC. This gives the protein CASSMTSRSYNEQFF. Drawing the rest from reference TRBV7-2 and TRBJ2-1, the complete variable domain is GAGVSQSPSNKVTEKGKDVELRCDPISGHTALYWYRQSLGQGLEFLIYFQGNSAPDKSGLPSDRFSAERTGGSVSTLTIQRTQQEDSAVYLCASSMTSRSYNEQFFGPGTRLTVL.

The chain recombines TRBV5-6 with TRBJ2-3, with D possibly TRBD2 on 5 matching bases. Trimming took off 2 bases at V and 4 bases at J, with 14 bases between the two ends. This CDR3 spans 15 amino acids. Per germline, CDR1 SGHDT and CDR2 YYEEEE. The CDR3 region is CASSFGSDGADTQYF. For the CDR3, the DNA is TGTGCCAGCAGCTTTGGAAGTGACGGGGCAGATACGCAGTATTTT.

This clone showed up just a few times. The chain uses TRBV4-2 and TRBJ2-3; 14 nucleotides match TRBD2. The CDR3 extends over 19 amino acids. Germline V gives CDR1 LGHNA, CDR2 YNFKEQ. V lost 3 bases, J lost 0 bases, and 8 bases stayed unmatched. The CDR3 region is CASSQGTSGGPQSTDTQYF. The CDR3 DNA reads as TGTGCCAGCAGCCAGGGGACTAGCGGGGGCCCTCAAAGCACAGATACGCAGTATTTT.

The rearrangement joins TRBV7-9 to TRBJ2-1; D is possibly TRBD2 (7 bases). The CDR3 totals 14 residues. Trimming removed 2 bases from V and 10 bases from J, with 15 bases in between. CDR1 SEHNR and CDR2 FQNEAQ come from the germline V gene (reference sequence). CDR3: CASSLPRGRGEQFF. The CDR3 DNA follows: TGTGCCAGCAGCTTACCGCGGGGGCGGGGAGAGCAGTTCTTC.

This clone appeared once. The CDR3 loop is CASRSGDYGYTF. As DNA, the CDR3 is TGCGCCAGCAGGTCGGGGGACTATGGCTACACCTTC. The gene calls are TRBV5-1 and TRBJ1-2; possible D gene TRBD1, 5 bases. CDR3 length equals 12 residues. Germline V gene lookup returns CDR1 SGHRS and CDR2 YFSETQ. Trimming took 5 bases from V and 3 from J, leaving 8 bases between them.

The chain couples TRBV7-9 to TRBJ1-1; 7 nucleotides match TRBD1. Germline trimming cut 4 bases from V and 0 bases from J; bases unmatched to any gene: 5. Germline CDR1 SEHNR, CDR2 FQNEAQ (reference sequence). The CDR3 is made up of 15 amino acids. The CDR3 is CASSSNRGMNTEAFF. The CDR3 DNA is TGTGCCAGCAGCTCCAACAGGGGAATGAACACTGAAGCTTTCTTT. Based on the CDR3 plus reference TRBV7-9 and TRBJ1-1, the full variable domain is DTGVSQNPRHKITKRGQNVTFRCDPISEHNRLYWYRQTLGQGPEFLTYFQNEAQLEKSRLLSDRFSAERPKGSFSTLEIQRTEQGDSAMYLCASSSNRGMNTEAFFGQGTRLTVV.

This clone was seen a handful of times. The rearrangement links TRBV7-9 to TRBJ1-1; 7 bases are a match to TRBD1. Germline V gene lookup returns CDR1 SEHNR and CDR2 FQNEAQ (reference sequence). The CDR3 is made up of 15 amino acids. Trimming at V came to 3 bases and at J to 5 bases, leaving 9 bases not matched to a gene. CDR3 in amino acids: CASSFRAGGLTEAFF. The CDR3 DNA follows: TGTGCCAGCAGCTTTCGTGCAGGGGGATTGACTGAAGCTTTCTTT. Complete variable domain (other parts from reference TRBV7-9 and TRBJ1-1): DTGVSQNPRHKITKRGQNVTFRCDPISEHNRLYWYRQTLGQGPEFLTYFQNEAQLEKSRLLSDRFSAERPKGSFSTLEIQRTEQGDSAMYLCASSFRAGGLTEAFFGQGTRLTVV.

V gene TRBV6-5 combines with J gene TRBJ1-1; a possible D gene is TRBD1 (6 bases). Germline V lookup: CDR1 MNHEY, CDR2 SVGAGI. The V gene lost 5 bases and the J gene lost 6 bases, with 10 bases spanning the gap. The CDR3 sequence is 12 residues long. This CDR3 reads CASSQNRAEAFF. Written as DNA, the CDR3 is TGTGCCAGCAGTCAAAACAGGGCTGAAGCTTTCTTT.

This chain uses TRBV7-8 with TRBJ1-1; D not resolved. This CDR3 has 14 residues. The V end lost 5 bases, the J end lost 1 base, and 11 bases lay between the germline ends. Germline V gene sequence: CDR1 SGHVS, CDR2 FQNEAQ. As DNA, the CDR3 is TGTGCCAGCAGCCCGCGAACAGAGAACACTGAAGCTTTCTTT. Encoded protein: CASSPRTENTEAFF.

This clone turned up a few times. The gene calls are TRBV7-2 and TRBJ1-5; D remains unclear. V shed 3 bases and J shed 3 bases, with 12 bases lying between them. The CDR3 has 15 residues. The germline V gene has CDR1 SGHTA and CDR2 FQGNSA. The CDR3 is CASSFSGSYNQPQHF. CDR3 DNA: TGTGCCAGCAGCTTTAGTGGGAGCTACAATCAGCCCCAGCATTTT. Drawing the rest from reference TRBV7-2 and TRBJ1-5, the complete variable domain is GAGVSQSPSNKVTEKGKDVELRCDPISGHTALYWYRQSLGQGLEFLIYFQGNSAPDKSGLPSDRFSAERTGGSVSTLTIQRTQQEDSAVYLCASSFSGSYNQPQHFGDGTRLSIL.

In this sample, this clone turned up a few times. This chain uses TRBV30 with TRBJ1-5; TRBD1 matches at 9 bases. CDR1 is GTSNPN, CDR2 SVGIG, per germline (reference sequence). CDR3 length: 13 residues. V was clipped by 1 base and J by 9 bases; unmatched bases: 4. The CDR3 here is CAWSGQGGTPQHF. In DNA form, the CDR3 reads TGTGCCTGGAGTGGACAGGGGGGTACGCCCCAGCATTTT.

This clone was seen a few times. The chain carries TRBV9 and TRBJ1-2, with TRBD1 identical over 7 bases. CDR1 is SGDLS, CDR2 YYNGEE, per germline. This CDR3 has 12 amino acids. The junction had 1 base not matched to a gene; V was cut back by 3 bases and J by 5 bases. CDR3 in amino acids: CASSATGYGYTF. The CDR3 coding sequence is TGTGCCAGCAGCGCGACAGGGTATGGCTACACCTTC.

The table lists this clone with a count of one. The chain employs TRBV28 and TRBJ2-5; a possible D gene is TRBD1 (5 bases). The tail of the sequence fits TRBJ2-7 better, so the J call may be wrong. From germline, CDR1 is MDHEN and CDR2 SYDVKM. The CDR3 has 15 residues. The CDR3 nucleotides are TGTGCCAGCAGTTCCGCAGGGTCGGTTTTCTACGAGCAGTACTTC. It is translated as CASSSAGSVFYEQYF.

This chain links TRBV11-2 with TRBJ2-7; 11 nucleotides line up with TRBD2. Unmatched junction bases numbered 2, after V lost 3 bases and J lost 4 bases. The CDR3 is made up of 14 amino acids. Germline assignment: CDR1 SGHAT and CDR2 FQNNGV. CDR3 sequence (DNA): TGTGCCAGCAGCTTTACTAGCGGGGGTTACGAGCAGTACTTC. This gives the protein CASSFTSGGYEQYF.

This clone was counted a few times. DNA of the CDR3: TGTGCCAGCAGCCCGGACAGGTACGGCTATGGCTACACCTTC. It yields the protein CASSPDRYGYGYTF. The chain couples TRBV21-1 to TRBJ1-2; the table's TRBD1 call for D was not verified on the DNA. TRBV21-1 is an annotated pseudogene. This CDR3 is 14 amino acids long.

This rearrangement joins TRBV11-1 to TRBJ2-5; 7 bases are shared with TRBD1. The CDR3 spans 14 residues. V was clipped by 6 bases and J by 4 bases; unmatched bases: 8. Germline CDR1 is SGHAT and CDR2 is FQDESV (reference sequence). CDR3 in amino acids: CASSRQGVLETQYF. The CDR3 DNA is TGTGCCAGCAGTCGACAGGGTGTGCTAGAGACCCAGTACTTC.